Sequencing of this TCR beta chain was carried out in a study of identical twins. cDNA carried unique molecular identifiers, and a universal primer site was added by template switching. A single record per CDR3 protein comes from TCRdb applying MiXCR to the 5' RACE reads. The sample includes over 500,000 distinct CDR3 sequences, around 20% seen only once; the top ten take around 0.91%. The CDR3 contains 16 residues. CDR1 SGHTS and CDR2 YDEGEE come from the germline V gene. J gave up 9 bases and V 7 bases, and 16 bases lay outside the gene matches. Separately, the same data were catalogued under a study of T cells expressing NK-cell markers.

The rearrangement uses TRBV5-8 and TRBJ2-1, with 10 nucleotides matching TRBD2. What was sequenced was CD4+ T cells sorted from blood. The TCR originated in a woman aged 18 to 35 in good health. In nucleotides, the CDR3 is TGTGCCAGCCTCACATCGCGGTTAGCGGGGGGCAGTGAGCAGTTCTTC. It encodes CASLTSRLAGGSEQFF.